The clone carrying this T cell receptor (beta chain) has a count of ten or more. Antigen: not known. TCRdb re-analysed the reads in MiXCR, keeping a single row per CDR3 protein. The data show roughly 860,000 distinct CDR3 sequences, approximately 30% seen once. This specimen belongs to a study of T cell repertoires in cytomegalovirus infection. Across the whole study: Newly reported HLA-C-restricted and thoroughly characterized HLA-B-restricted CMV epitopes were employed. It was the public TCR beta signatures that indicated both CMV infection and matching HLA type.

General observations from the study: Ex vivo responses were dominated by HLA-C-restricted CMV-specific TCR beta clonotypes.

V was shortened by 3 bases and J by 2 bases, with 14 bases between the two germline ends. CDR1 and CDR2 (germline): SGHVS, FNYEAQ. The CDR3 is 15 amino acids. The source is a human donor in good health (CMV status not recorded). Some clones in this sample may be carry-over from other donors' samples. The chain uses TRBV7-6 and TRBJ2-7; D is unclear. The sample was cultured CD8+ T cells from PBMCs, taken from culture after CMV antigen stimulation. The CDR3 spells CASSFSLEAAYEQYF. The CDR3 DNA reads TGTGCCAGCAGCTTCTCCCTCGAGGCGGCCTACGAGCAGTACTTC.